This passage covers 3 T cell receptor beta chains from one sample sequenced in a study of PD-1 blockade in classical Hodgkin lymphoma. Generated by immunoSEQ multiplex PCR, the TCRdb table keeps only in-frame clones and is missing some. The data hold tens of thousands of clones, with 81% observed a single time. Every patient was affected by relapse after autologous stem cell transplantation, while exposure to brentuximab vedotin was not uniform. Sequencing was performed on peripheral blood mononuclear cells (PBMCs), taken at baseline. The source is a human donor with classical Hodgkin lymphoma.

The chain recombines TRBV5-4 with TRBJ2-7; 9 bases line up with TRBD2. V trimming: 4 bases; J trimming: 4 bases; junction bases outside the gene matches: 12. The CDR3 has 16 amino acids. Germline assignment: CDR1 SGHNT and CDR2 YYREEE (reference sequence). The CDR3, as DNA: TGTGCCAGCAGCCCCGAGAGGGCTAGCGGGGAATACGAGCAGTACTTC. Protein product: CASSPERASGEYEQYF.

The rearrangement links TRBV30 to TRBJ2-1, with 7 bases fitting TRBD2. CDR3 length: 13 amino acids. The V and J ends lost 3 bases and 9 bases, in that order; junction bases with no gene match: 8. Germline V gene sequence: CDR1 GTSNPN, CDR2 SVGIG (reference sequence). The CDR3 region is CAWSPSGGGEQFF. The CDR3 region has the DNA TGTGCCTGGAGCCCATCTGGCGGGGGTGAGCAGTTCTTC.

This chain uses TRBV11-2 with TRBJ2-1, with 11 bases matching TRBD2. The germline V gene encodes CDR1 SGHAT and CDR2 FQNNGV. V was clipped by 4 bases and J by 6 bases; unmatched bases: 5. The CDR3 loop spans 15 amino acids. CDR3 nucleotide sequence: TGTGCCAGCAGCTCCCTAGCGGGAGGTCGCAATGAGCAGTTCTTC. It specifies CASSSLAGGRNEQFF.